These T cell receptor beta chains were read from a single sample in a study of blood T cell repertoires in COVID-19. Profiled with immunoSEQ multiplex PCR; TCRdb holds only in-frame clones, not every one. The sample contains roughly 100,000 clones, about 80% of which appear only once. The sequenced sample was peripheral blood. These receptors were taken from a man aged 60 to 75 with acute or convalescent COVID-19. Each CDR3 is given with its conserved first and last residue. The D gene is left open where the match is weak. The size field is filled for only some rows; it gives once, few, many or a size class.

NA,TRBD2,TRBJ2-1,TRBV3-1/TRBV3-2,CASSPQGLAGVGEQFF,TGTGCCAGCAGCCCCCAAGGTCTTGCGGGGGTGGGTGAGCAGTTCTTC
NA,TRBD1,TRBJ1-3,TRBV2,CASSPRQGFSGNTIYF,TGTGCCAGCAGTCCTCGACAGGGGTTTTCGGGAAACACCATATATTTT
NA,TRBD1,TRBJ1-2,TRBV27,CASSSHFTTGPAYGYTF,TGTGCCAGCAGTTCCCACTTCACGACAGGGCCGGCCTATGGCTACACCTTC
NA,TRBD1,TRBJ1-1,TRBV13,CASSPPTGGVTEAFF,TGTGCCAGCAGCCCCCCGACAGGGGGCGTGACTGAAGCTTTCTTT
NA,NA,TRBJ1-2,TRBV5-1,CASRREGADYGYTF,TGCGCCAGCCGGCGGGAAGGGGCGGACTATGGCTACACCTTC
few,TRBD2,TRBJ2-1,TRBV27,CASSSPGLAGKSRDNEQFF,TGTGCCAGCAGTTCCCCGGGACTAGCGGGAAAAAGTCGGGACAATGAGCAGTTCTTC
NA,NA,TRBJ2-2,TRBV7-9,CASSPLSGTGELFF,TGTGCCAGCAGCCCCCTCTCAGGGACCGGGGAGCTGTTTTTT
NA,NA,TRBJ1-1,TRBV5-1,CASSLGPLGANTEAFF,TGCGCCAGCAGCTTGGGACCCCTGGGGGCGAACACTGAAGCTTTCTTT
NA,NA,TRBJ2-5,TRBV12-3/TRBV12-4,CASTRGMQETQYF,TGTGCCAGCACCAGGGGAATGCAAGAGACCCAGTACTTC
NA,NA,TRBJ1-1,TRBV27,CASSLSTGVNTEAFF,TGTGCCAGCAGTTTATCAACGGGGGTGAACACTGAAGCTTTCTTT
NA,TRBD1,TRBJ1-5,TRBV28,CASSLWQGTGGNQPQHF,TGTGCCAGCAGTTTGTGGCAGGGGACAGGAGGCAATCAGCCCCAGCATTTT
NA,NA,TRBJ1-4,TRBV25-1,CASSERSIINEKLFF,TGTGCCAGCAGTGAAAGGAGTATAATTAATGAAAAACTGTTTTTT
NA,TRBD2,TRBJ2-7,TRBV11-3,CASRQEAGQQYF,TGTGCCAGCAGACAGGAAGCGGGACAGCAGTACTTC
NA,NA,TRBJ2-7,TRBV19,CASKHRESYEQYF,TGTGCCAGCAAACACAGGGAATCCTACGAGCAGTACTTC
NA,TRBD2,TRBJ2-3,TRBV7-2,CASSSLTSGRTDTQYF,TGTGCCAGCAGCTCGTTGACTAGCGGACGGACAGATACGCAGTATTTT
NA,NA,TRBJ1-1,TRBV5-4,CASSPGVASGEAFF,TGTGCCAGCAGCCCTGGTGTCGCTTCGGGGGAAGCTTTCTTT
NA,NA,TRBJ1-3,TRBV28,CASSPYSNTIYF,TGTGCCAGCAGTCCCTACTCAAACACCATATATTTT
NA,NA,TRBJ1-6,TRBV12-3/TRBV12-4,CASSLDTNSPLHF,TGTGCCAGCAGTTTAGACACTAATTCACCCCTCCACTTT
NA,NA,TRBJ1-1,TRBV5-6,CASSFRGYTEAFF,TGTGCCAGCAGCTTTCGAGGGTACACTGAAGCTTTCTTT
NA,NA,TRBJ1-1,TRBV30,CAWSVGESRRAFF,TGTGCCTGGAGTGTCGGGGAAAGTAGGAGAGCTTTCTTT
NA,NA,TRBJ1-1,TRBV30,CAWSGQGYEAFF,TGTGCCTGGAGTGGCCAGGGGTATGAAGCTTTCTTT
NA,NA,TRBJ2-2,TRBV7-9,CASTYSQFKPHTNTGELFF,TGTGCCAGCACCTATTCGCAGTTCAAACCCCACACGAACACCGGGGAGCTGTTTTTT
NA,TRBD1,TRBJ2-3,TRBV13,CASSFTGTGGTDTQYF,TGTGCCAGCAGCTTTACCGGGACAGGGGGCACAGATACGCAGTATTTT
NA,NA,TRBJ2-5,TRBV3-1/TRBV3-2,CASSRWGDETQYF,TGTGCCAGCAGTCGCTGGGGCGACGAGACCCAGTACTTC
NA,NA,TRBJ2-5,TRBV6-5,CASTNGQWETQYF,TGTGCCAGCACCAATGGGCAGTGGGAGACCCAGTACTTC
NA,NA,TRBJ1-2,TRBV24-1,CATSDFGMGHYTF,TGTGCCACCAGTGATTTTGGAATGGGGCACTACACCTTC
few,NA,TRBJ2-5,TRBV9,CASSLAGFQETQYF,TGTGCCAGCAGCCTCGCGGGGTTCCAAGAGACCCAGTACTTC
NA,TRBD2,TRBJ2-1,TRBV10-3,CAISERGLAGRSSYNEQFF,TGTGCCATCAGTGAGAGGGGACTAGCGGGAAGGAGCTCCTACAATGAGCAGTTCTTC
NA,NA,TRBJ1-2,TRBV6-5,CASSPAGIFNYGYTF,TGTGCCAGCAGCCCAGCGGGGATTTTTAACTATGGCTACACCTTC
NA,TRBD2,TRBJ2-3,TRBV6-5,CASSYSIGGADTQYF,TGTGCCAGCAGTTACTCGATCGGGGGGGCCGATACGCAGTATTTT
NA,TRBD2,TRBJ2-1,TRBV24-1,CATSDAGTSSYNEQFF,TGTGCCACCAGTGATGCCGGGACTAGCTCCTACAATGAGCAGTTCTTC
NA,TRBD2,TRBJ2-3,TRBV10-3,CAISESGGGASDTQYF,TGTGCCATCAGTGAGTCCGGCGGGGGGGCATCTGATACGCAGTATTTT
many,NA,TRBJ1-1,TRBV24-1,CATSDMGQGEAFF,TGTGCCACCAGTGATATGGGGCAAGGAGAAGCTTTCTTT
NA,TRBD2,TRBJ2-3,TRBV5-1,CASSPLAGGSSTDTQYF,TGCGCCAGCAGCCCTTTAGCGGGGGGGTCTAGCACAGATACGCAGTATTTT
NA,NA,TRBJ1-4,TRBV18,CASSRSNNEKLFF,TGTGCCAGCTCACGGAGCAATAATGAAAAACTGTTTTTT
NA,TRBD2,TRBJ2-1,TRBV28,CASRSGGGNEQFF,TGTGCCAGCAGAAGCGGGGGGGGTAATGAGCAGTTCTTC
NA,TRBD1,TRBJ1-2,TRBV4-2,CASSQPGQAYGYTF,TGTGCCAGCAGCCAACCGGGACAGGCATATGGCTACACCTTC
NA,TRBD1,TRBJ2-3,TRBV29-1,CSYGTGFNANTDTQYF,TGCAGCTACGGGACAGGGTTCAACGCTAACACAGATACGCAGTATTTT
NA,NA,TRBJ2-5,TRBV2,CASSEVKRETQYF,TGTGCCAGCAGTGAAGTCAAACGGGAGACCCAGTACTTC
NA,TRBD1,TRBJ1-5,TRBV7-8,CASSTYYGGQLNSNQPQHF,TGTGCCAGCAGCACTTATTACGGGGGACAGCTAAATAGCAATCAGCCCCAGCATTTT